The next 4 T cell receptor beta chains were all read from a single sample in a study of monozygotic twins with inflammatory bowel disease. TCRdb reanalyzed the 5' RACE reads, giving one entry per CDR3 protein sequence and no DNA. The sample data list roughly 150,000 distinct CDR3 sequences. The sample was blood. All receptors derive from a human donor with ulcerative colitis or Crohn's disease, or a healthy co-twin of an affected twin (not recorded which).

The chain is built from TRBV6-2 or TRBV6-3 and TRBJ2-3; TCRdb selects TRBD2, and the lack of DNA leaves this call unchecked. The CDR3 runs 17 residues. Germline lookup yields CDR1 MNHEY and CDR2 SVGEGT. The CDR3 loop is CASRPPDWRGVTDTQYF.

The chain uses TRBV5-1 and TRBJ2-2; TCRdb lists TRBD1, though no DNA is available to test this call. Germline-derived CDR1 and CDR2 are SGHRS and YFSETQ. The CDR3 consists of 15 residues. The CDR3 here is CASSPRGQETGELFF. Full variable domain (missing parts from reference TRBV5-1 and TRBJ2-2): KAGVTQTPRYLIKTRGQQVTLSCSPISGHRSVSWYQQTPGQGLQFLFEYFSETQRNKGNFPGRFSGRQFSNSRSEMNVSTLELGDSALYLCASSPRGQETGELFFGEGSRLTVL.

The rearrangement uses TRBV7-9 and TRBJ1-1. The CDR3 is 12 amino acids. Germline CDR1 is SEHNR and CDR2 is FQNEAQ (reference sequence). CDR3 protein: CASSLGLPEAFF.

V gene TRBV5-6 combines with J gene TRBJ2-3; the D call of TRBD1 rests on TCRdb alone, since no DNA is present to check it. CDR1 SGHDT and CDR2 YYEEEE come from the germline V gene. The CDR3 spans 16 residues. CDR3 in amino acids: CASSSWTGWATDTQYF.